The present entry profiles one TCR beta chain with its context. This clonotype was seen only a few times. Its antigen is still unknown. No base quality values were provided; no much bigger clone lies one nucleotide off. The source of the sample is a study of identical twins (dated by TCRdb to the mid-2010s). The study in broad terms: To test whether fetal clonotypes persist, this study deep-sequenced TCR alpha and beta repertoires from monozygotic twins, from unrelated adults of various ages, and from cord blood. To rule out contamination, the twin experiments were replicated at different times with different library preparation protocols. Here is what the overall study found, with its caveats: Conclusions relied on cross-sectional statistical analysis, since the same donors could not be followed over many years. Fewer insertions were carried by abundant cord blood beta clonotypes; a weaker similar trend was observed in young adult naive repertoires, while no such trend was observed in memory repertoires. Out-of-frame TCR alpha sequences shared between twins showed an excess of low generation-probability sequences compared with coincidental sharing between unrelated individuals. In beta out-of-frame sequences, excess twin sharing was weaker, because having fewer shared sequences lowered the signal-to-noise ratio. Invariant T cells such as MAIT and iNKT could partly confound zero-insertion analyses, though diverse VJ usage argued against this for most clonotypes. In monozygotic twins, out-of-frame TCR alpha sharing was systematically underestimated by recombination models, although the models agreed with sharing between unrelated individuals.

CDR1 is given as MNHEY and CDR2 as SMNVEV, both from the germline V gene (reference sequence). V gives up 8 bases and J gives up 5 bases, and the segment between their germline ends measures 9 bases. The CDR3 has 11 amino acids, counting the end cysteine and phenylalanine. The kept DNA is CDR3 alone, 33 bases in frame from the first base. Library generation was performed with 5' RACE. Sequencing instrument: Illumina HiSeq 2000. A universal primer binding site was added through template switching, and the final cDNA carried a unique molecular identifier so that TCR cDNA molecules could be counted accurately. Specific primers in the conserved constant-segment region were used to synthesize first-strand cDNA for the TCR alpha and beta chains. To control for contamination, each cDNA library was double barcoded with a SMART-Mk sample barcode plus Illumina barcodes. TruSeq adapter sequences and Illumina sample barcodes were added in two successive PCR steps. The Illumina HiSeq platform was used with custom primers to sequence TCR alpha and beta cDNA libraries. Regarding the original processing steps: Raw reads were processed with MiGEC to extract unique molecular identifiers, and MiXCR was used to determine CDR3 positions. Recombination models were inferred per individual with the repgenHMM and IGoR tools using an EM algorithm. Shared clonotype analysis was performed with the tcR package in R, normalizing sharing by the product of cloneset sizes. To study raw recombination without the effects of thymic and clonal selection, out-of-frame nonproductive sequences were analyzed. TCRdb cleaned the public reads at Q25 with fastp, built clones with MiXCR and kept in-frame beta chains. Every distinct CDR3 protein forms one entry, paired with its most common genes and DNA. These V and J calls originate from TCRdb's pipeline instead of the authors' own analysis. Across this sample there are about 390,000 distinct CDR3 sequences, with approximately 9.1% seen only once. Clones ranked in the top ten supply 8% to 10% of the sample.

Every donor in the study was a healthy Caucasian. The study also sequenced three unrelated non-twin adults: a male aged 18 to 30, a male aged 50 to 60 and a female aged 50 to 60. Miltenyi CD45RO+ enrichment and human naive T-cell isolation kits were used to isolate memory (CD45RO+) and naive T cells from PBMC. The V gene is TRBV27 and the J gene is TRBJ1-2, with no D gene named confidently. The receptor comes from a woman in her forties or fifties in good health. The sequenced sample consisted of naive T cells sorted from blood. The cell subset or site label, read with the paper, signifies: cells isolated with a human naive T-cell isolation kit. The DNA sequence is TGTGCCAGCGGCGGGTGGTATGGCTACACCTTC. It encodes CASGGWYGYTF.